Shown below are 10 T cell receptor beta chains from a single sample sequenced in a study of T cells after yellow fever vaccination (dated by TCRdb to the late 2010s). Library construction relied on 5' RACE. This sample was sequenced with an Illumina HiSeq 2500. In-frame beta chains were kept once TCRdb had trimmed the public reads at Q25 with fastp and called clones with MiXCR. A single entry per CDR3 protein holds the most common genes and DNA from its merged rows. The table for this sample lists a few hundred thousand distinct CDR3 sequences; 15% to 20% of them were counted only once. The ten largest clones capture 14% of the sample. The treatment or condition label, read with the paper, signifies: live attenuated yellow fever vaccine strain. This material consisted of PBMCs, taken 15 days after the yellow fever booster vaccination. These receptors originate from a man under 40 who received the YFV17D yellow fever vaccine.

In its sample, this clonotype was seen a few times. The CDR3 region has the DNA TGCACCAGCAGCCAAGAAGGGACTAGCGGGGTGAATGAGCAGTTCTTC. Its protein product is CTSSQEGTSGVNEQFF. The V gene is TRBV1, the J gene TRBJ2-1; TRBD2, the D gene given by the table, was not confirmed from the DNA. TRBV1 is designated a pseudogene. This CDR3 is built from 16 residues.

V and J are TRBV6-6 and TRBJ2-5; D remains unclear. The germline V and J ends were trimmed by 5 bases and 9 bases, with 13 bases remaining between them. Germline CDR1 and CDR2: MNHNY and SVGAGI (reference sequence). The length of the CDR3 is 12 residues. This CDR3 is CASSQSSDAQYF. DNA for the CDR3: TGTGCCAGCAGTCAATCCTCCGATGCCCAGTACTTC.

The chain combines TRBV20-1 with TRBJ2-1; no clear D gene. Deletions cut 7 bases from V and 4 bases from J, with 8 bases between. The CDR3 covers 11 residues. CDR1 and CDR2 from the germline V gene are DFQATT and SNEGSKA (reference sequence). The CDR3 sequence: CSGNGYNEQFF. In nucleotides, the CDR3 is TGCAGTGGGAACGGATACAATGAGCAGTTCTTC.

This clonotype was observed a handful of times. CDR3 sequence reads: CATSRASGSAKNIQYF. The CDR3, as DNA: TGTGCCACCAGCAGAGCTAGCGGGAGTGCCAAAAACATTCAGTACTTC. V and J are TRBV15 and TRBJ2-4, with TRBD2 identical over 10 bases. The ends lost 1 base at V and 1 base at J; junction bases unmatched: 1. Germline V gene data show CDR1 as LNHNV and CDR2 as YYDKDF (reference sequence). The CDR3 is 16 amino acids.

This clonotype was observed at least ten times. The rearrangement links TRBV12-5 to TRBJ2-2; tentatively, D is TRBD1 or TRBD2 (5 bases each). V lost 4 bases and J lost 7, with 10 bases in between. Germline V gene data show CDR1 as LGHNT and CDR2 as FRNRAP. This CDR3 region has 13 residues. The CDR3 sequence is CASGSGANGELFF. CDR3 DNA sequence: TGTGCTAGTGGTTCCGGGGCGAACGGGGAGCTGTTTTTT.

This chain uses TRBV7-9 with TRBJ1-1; TRBD1 aligns across 7 bases. The CDR3 is 15 residues long. Germline trimming cut 3 bases from V and 7 bases from J; bases unmatched to any gene: 11. CDR1 is SEHNR, CDR2 FQNEAQ, per germline (reference sequence). In DNA, the CDR3 is TGTGCCAGCAGCTTTCAGGGGGGCGTCGCGGGTGAAGCTTTCTTT. It codes for CASSFQGGVAGEAFF.

The chain carries TRBV11-2 and TRBJ2-3; D is possibly TRBD2 (5 bases). The CDR3 is made up of 16 amino acids. Trimming shortened V by 7 bases and J by 5 bases, and 22 bases separated the two germline ends. Germline CDR1 and CDR2: SGHAT and FQNNGV. The DNA for the CDR3 is TGTGCCAGCACCGCCATAGGACTTCTTCGAGTAGATACGCAGTATTTT. Protein: CASTAIGLLRVDTQYF.

This clonotype was seen a handful of times. The rearrangement links TRBV20-1 to TRBJ2-1, with TRBD2 matching over 9 bases. The CDR3 runs to 16 residues. J lost 7 bases, V lost 0 bases, and 10 bases had no gene match. Germline CDR1 reads DFQATT; CDR2 reads SNEGSKA (reference sequence). The CDR3 region has the DNA TGCAGTGCTAGAGATAGGCTAGCGGGAAGGTGGAATGAGCAGTTCTTC. Translation gives CSARDRLAGRWNEQFF.

The chain is built from TRBV7-2 and TRBJ2-7; D perhaps matches TRBD2 (6 bases). The CDR3 is 14 residues long. Trimming shortened V by 0 bases and J by 5 bases, and 11 bases separated the two germline ends. In germline, CDR1 is SGHTA, CDR2 FQGNSA. The DNA of the CDR3 is TGTGCCAGCAGCTTAGCCTCTAGCGCCGACGAGCAGTACTTC. Translation gives CASSLASSADEQYF. Together with reference TRBV7-2 and TRBJ2-7, the CDR3 gives the full variable domain: GAGVSQSPSNKVTEKGKDVELRCDPISGHTALYWYRQSLGQGLEFLIYFQGNSAPDKSGLPSDRFSAERTGGSVSTLTIQRTQQEDSAVYLCASSLASSADEQYFGPGTRLTVT.

This chain links TRBV7-2 with TRBJ2-1, with TRBD2 identical over 13 bases. There are 15 residues in the CDR3. Germline lookup yields CDR1 SGHTA and CDR2 FQGNSA. Losses at the gene ends were 5 bases for V and 11 bases for J; bases not matched to a gene: 9. The CDR3 region is CASSPETSGRTKQFF. CDR3 bases: TGTGCCAGCAGCCCCGAGACTAGCGGGAGGACTAAGCAGTTCTTC.